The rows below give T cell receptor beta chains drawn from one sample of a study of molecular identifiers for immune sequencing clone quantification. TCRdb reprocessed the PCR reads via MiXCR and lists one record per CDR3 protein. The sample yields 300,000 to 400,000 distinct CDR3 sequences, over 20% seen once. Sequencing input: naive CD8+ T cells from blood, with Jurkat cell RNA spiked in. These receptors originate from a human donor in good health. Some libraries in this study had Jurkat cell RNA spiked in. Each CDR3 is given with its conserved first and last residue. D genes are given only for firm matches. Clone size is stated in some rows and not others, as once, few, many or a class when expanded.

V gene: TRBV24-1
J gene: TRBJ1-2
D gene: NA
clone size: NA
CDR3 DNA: TGTGCCACCCGGGACGGTAACTATGGCTACACCTTC
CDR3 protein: CATRDGNYGYTF

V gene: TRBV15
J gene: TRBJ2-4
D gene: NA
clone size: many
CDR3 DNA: TGTGCCACCAGCAGAGATTTTAGGGGCTCAGCCAAAAACATTCAGTACTTC
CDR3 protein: CATSRDFRGSAKNIQYF

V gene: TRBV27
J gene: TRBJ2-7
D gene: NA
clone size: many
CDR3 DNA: TGTGCCAGCACCCGTTCCGGGAGCCCCTACGAGCAGTACTTC
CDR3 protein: CASTRSGSPYEQYF

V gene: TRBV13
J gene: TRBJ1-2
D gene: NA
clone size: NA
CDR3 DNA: TGTGCCAGCAGCCCCCGGGGGGGGGGTGCAGAACCGCTCTATGGCTACACCTTC
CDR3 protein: CASSPRGGGAEPLYGYTF

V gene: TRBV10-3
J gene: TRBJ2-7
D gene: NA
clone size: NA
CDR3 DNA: TGTGCCATCAGTGAGGGCGGGGGCCTAGCCTACGAGCAGTACTTC
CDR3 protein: CAISEGGGLAYEQYF

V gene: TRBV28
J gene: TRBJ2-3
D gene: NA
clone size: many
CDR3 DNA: TGTGCCAGCAGTTTACGCCAAACCACAGATACGCAGTATTTT
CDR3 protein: CASSLRQTTDTQYF

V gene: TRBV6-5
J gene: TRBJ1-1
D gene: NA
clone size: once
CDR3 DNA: TGTGCCAGCAGTTATAGGGGGGGGGAGAACACTGAAGCTTTCTTT
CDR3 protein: CASSYRGGENTEAFF

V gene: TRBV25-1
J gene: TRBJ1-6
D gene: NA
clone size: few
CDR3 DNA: TGTGCCAGCAGTGAAATCGGGAGCTCCTATAATTCACCCCTCCACTTT
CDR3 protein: CASSEIGSSYNSPLHF

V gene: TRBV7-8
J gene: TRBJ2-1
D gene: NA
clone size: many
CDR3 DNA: TGTGCCAGCAGCTTAGAGGAGGGGCGCCTTCTCTACAATGAGCAGTTCTTC
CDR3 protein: CASSLEEGRLLYNEQFF

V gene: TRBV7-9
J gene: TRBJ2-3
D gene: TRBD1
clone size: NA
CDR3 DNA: TGTGCCAGCAGCTGGGACAGCCCAGATACGCAGTATTTT
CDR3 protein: CASSWDSPDTQYF

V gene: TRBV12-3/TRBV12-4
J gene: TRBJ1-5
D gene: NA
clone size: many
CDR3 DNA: TGTGCCAGCAGTTTAATCCTCAATCAGCCCCAGCATTTT
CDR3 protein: CASSLILNQPQHF

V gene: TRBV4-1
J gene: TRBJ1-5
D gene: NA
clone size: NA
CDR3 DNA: TGCGCCAGCAGCCCAGCGGGGGGGGGCAGCAATCAGCCCCAGCATTTT
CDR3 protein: CASSPAGGGSNQPQHF

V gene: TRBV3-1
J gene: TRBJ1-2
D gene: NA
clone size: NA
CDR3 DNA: TGTGCCAGCAGCCCGCAGGTTAACTATGGCTACACCTTC
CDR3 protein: CASSPQVNYGYTF

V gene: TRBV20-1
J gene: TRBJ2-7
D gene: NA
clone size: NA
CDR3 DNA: TGCAGTGCTTTGGACTACTCCCACTACGAGCAGTACTTC
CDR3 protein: CSALDYSHYEQYF

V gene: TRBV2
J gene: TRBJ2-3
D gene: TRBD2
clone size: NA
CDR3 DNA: TGTGCCACGGTGACTAGCGGGACCTCCACAGATACGCAGTATTTT
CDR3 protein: CATVTSGTSTDTQYF

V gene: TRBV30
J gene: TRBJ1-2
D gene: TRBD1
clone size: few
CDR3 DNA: TGTGCCTGGAGTTTGGGGACAGGGGGCATGGGCTACACCTTC
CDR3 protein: CAWSLGTGGMGYTF

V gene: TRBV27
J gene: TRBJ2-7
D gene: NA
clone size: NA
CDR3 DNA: TGTGCCAGCAGTATAGCCGGGAACGCCTACGAGCAGTACTTC
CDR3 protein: CASSIAGNAYEQYF

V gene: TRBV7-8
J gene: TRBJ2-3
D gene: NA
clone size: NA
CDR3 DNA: TGTGCCAGCAGCTTACGGCAGGCCACTAGCACAGATACGCAGTATTTT
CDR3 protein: CASSLRQATSTDTQYF

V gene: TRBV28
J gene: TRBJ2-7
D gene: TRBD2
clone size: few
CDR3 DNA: TGTGCCAGCACTTGGGGGGAGGGCGGGTACGAGCAGTACTTC
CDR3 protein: CASTWGEGGYEQYF

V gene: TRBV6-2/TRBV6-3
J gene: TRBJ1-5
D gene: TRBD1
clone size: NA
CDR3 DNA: TGTGCCAGCAGTCCACCGAACGACAGGGAAAATCAGCCCCAGCATTTT
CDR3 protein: CASSPPNDRENQPQHF

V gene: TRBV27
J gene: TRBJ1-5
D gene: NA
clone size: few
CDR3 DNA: TGTGCCAGCAGTTTAGATCGTGCCAATCAGCCCCAGCATTTT
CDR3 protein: CASSLDRANQPQHF

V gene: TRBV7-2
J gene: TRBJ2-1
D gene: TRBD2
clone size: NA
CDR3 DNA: TGTGCCAGCAGCCGATCTAGCGGGGGGCGGGGCTCCTACAATGAGCAGTTCTTC
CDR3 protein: CASSRSSGGRGSYNEQFF

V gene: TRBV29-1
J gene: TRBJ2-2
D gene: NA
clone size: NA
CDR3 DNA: TGCAGCGTTTACGGGCACCCCGGGGCGCTGTTTTTT
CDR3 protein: CSVYGHPGALFF

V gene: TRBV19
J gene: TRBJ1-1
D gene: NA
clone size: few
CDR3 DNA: TGTGCCAGTAGGCAAGGACCGCCGAGTACTGAAGCTTTCTTT
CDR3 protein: CASRQGPPSTEAFF

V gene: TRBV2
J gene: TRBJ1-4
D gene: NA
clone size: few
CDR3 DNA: TGTGCCAGCAGTGTGGAAGACACCGAAGGGAGTGAAAAACTGTTTTTT
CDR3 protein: CASSVEDTEGSEKLFF

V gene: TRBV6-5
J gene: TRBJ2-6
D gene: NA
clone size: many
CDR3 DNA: TGTGCCAGCAGTTTCTACTCTGGGGCCAACGTCCTGACTTTC
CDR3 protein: CASSFYSGANVLTF

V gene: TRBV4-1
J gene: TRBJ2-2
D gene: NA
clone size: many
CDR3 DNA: TGCGCCAGCAGCCTCCAGAAGGGCGGCGGGGAGCTGTTTTTT
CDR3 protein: CASSLQKGGGELFF

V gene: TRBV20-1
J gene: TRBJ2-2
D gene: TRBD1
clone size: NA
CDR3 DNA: TGCAGTGCTAGAGATCCACAGGGGGCATTCGGGGAGCTGTTTTTT
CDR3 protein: CSARDPQGAFGELFF

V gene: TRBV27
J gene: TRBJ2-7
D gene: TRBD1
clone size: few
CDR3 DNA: TGTGCCAGCAGTGTACTACAGGGGGCTCTCTGGTACGAGCAGTACTTC
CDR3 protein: CASSVLQGALWYEQYF

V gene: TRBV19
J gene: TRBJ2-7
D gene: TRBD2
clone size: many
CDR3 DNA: TGTGCCAGTAGTGGGACTAGCGGAGCCTACGAGCAGTACTTC
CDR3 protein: CASSGTSGAYEQYF

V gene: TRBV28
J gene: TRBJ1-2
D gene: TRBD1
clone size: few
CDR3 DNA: TGTGCCAGCTCCGAACAGGGGGCGCTGGACTATGGCTACGCCTTC
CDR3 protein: CASSEQGALDYGYAF

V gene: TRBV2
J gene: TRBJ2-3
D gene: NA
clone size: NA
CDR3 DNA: TGTGCCAGCAGTGAAACGGCCCAGGCGGGAGATACGCAGTATTTT
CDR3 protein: CASSETAQAGDTQYF

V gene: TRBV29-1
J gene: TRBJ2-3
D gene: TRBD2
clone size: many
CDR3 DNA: TGCAGCGTTCTACTAGCGGACACAGATACGCAGTATTTT
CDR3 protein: CSVLLADTDTQYF

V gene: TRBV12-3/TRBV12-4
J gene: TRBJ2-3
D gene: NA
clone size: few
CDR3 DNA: TGTGCCAGCAGTTTACAGGGCACACTCACAGATACGCAGTATTTT
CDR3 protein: CASSLQGTLTDTQYF

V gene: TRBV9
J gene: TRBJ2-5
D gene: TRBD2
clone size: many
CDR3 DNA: TGTGCCAGCAGCGTCTCCTTTAGCGGGAGTCGAGGGACCCAGTACTTC
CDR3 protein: CASSVSFSGSRGTQYF

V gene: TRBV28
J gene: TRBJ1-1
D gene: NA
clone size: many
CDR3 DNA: TGTGCCAGCAGACCGGGATCATCAACGTACACTGAAGCTTTCTTT
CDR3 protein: CASRPGSSTYTEAFF

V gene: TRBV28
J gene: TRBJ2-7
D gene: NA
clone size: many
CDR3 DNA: TGTGCCAGCAGTCCCCTAGGGCCGGACGAGCAGTACTTC
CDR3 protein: CASSPLGPDEQYF